This is a list of T cell receptor beta chains from one sample in a study of regulatory T cells in long-lasting Graves disease. MiXCR was run by TCRdb on the multiplex PCR reads, yielding one entry per CDR3 protein. The data show approximately 400,000 distinct CDR3 sequences, roughly a quarter seen once. Sequenced material: peripheral blood mononuclear cells (PBMCs), taken when the disease was refractory, from a patient treated with antithyroid drugs. The source of these receptors is a female donor with Graves disease. Each CDR3 is given with its conserved first and last residue. D genes are given only for firm matches. The size field is filled for only some rows; it gives once, few, many or a size class.

J gene: TRBJ1-1; V gene: TRBV30; D gene: .; clone size: many; CDR3 DNA: TGTGCCTGGAGTGTACGCAGGATAATCACTGAAGCTTTCTTT; CDR3 protein: CAWSVRRIITEAFF
J gene: TRBJ2-1; V gene: TRBV10-1; D gene: TRBD1; clone size: many; CDR3 DNA: TGCGCCAGCAGTGAAATCGGGACAGGTACGTATGAGCAGTTCTTC; CDR3 protein: CASSEIGTGTYEQFF
J gene: TRBJ2-6; V gene: TRBV14; D gene: .; clone size: once; CDR3 DNA: TGTGCCAGCCATACTAAACAGGGTTCTGGGGCCAACGTCCTGACTTTC; CDR3 protein: CASHTKQGSGANVLTF
J gene: TRBJ1-5; V gene: TRBV27; D gene: TRBD1; clone size: few; CDR3 DNA: TGTGCCAGCAGCCAACTACAGGGGCGGGAACATTTT; CDR3 protein: CASSQLQGREHF
J gene: TRBJ2-7; V gene: TRBV19; D gene: .; clone size: .; CDR3 DNA: TGTGCCAGTAGTCCCTGGGGCAGTGACTACGAGCAGTACTTC; CDR3 protein: CASSPWGSDYEQYF
J gene: TRBJ2-3; V gene: TRBV20-1; D gene: TRBD2; clone size: .; CDR3 DNA: TGCAGTGTTGATCTAGCGGGAGCAACAGATACGCAGTATTTT; CDR3 protein: CSVDLAGATDTQYF
J gene: TRBJ2-5; V gene: TRBV28; D gene: TRBD1; clone size: many; CDR3 DNA: TGTGCCAGCAGTCCCCCCCGGACAGGCTTACCAGAGACCCAGTACTTC; CDR3 protein: CASSPPRTGLPETQYF
J gene: TRBJ2-4; V gene: TRBV5-6; D gene: .; clone size: .; CDR3 DNA: TGTGCCAGCAGCATCGACAGTTTCAAAAACATTCAGTACTTC; CDR3 protein: CASSIDSFKNIQYF
J gene: TRBJ2-5; V gene: TRBV20-1; D gene: TRBD2; clone size: many; CDR3 DNA: TGCAGTGCTAGTACCTGGACGGGACTAGCGTTCCAGAGTTGGGAGACCCAGTACTTC; CDR3 protein: CSASTWTGLAFQSWETQYF
J gene: TRBJ2-7; V gene: TRBV5-1; D gene: .; clone size: .; CDR3 DNA: TGCGCCAGCAGCTTGAAGGATAAAGGCTCCTACGAGCAGTACTTC; CDR3 protein: CASSLKDKGSYEQYF
J gene: TRBJ1-1; V gene: TRBV20-1; D gene: .; clone size: .; CDR3 DNA: TGCAGTGCTAGGGAGGACACGGCCCCGCTTAACACTGAAGCTTTCTTT; CDR3 protein: CSAREDTAPLNTEAFF
J gene: TRBJ2-7; V gene: TRBV28; D gene: TRBD1; clone size: .; CDR3 DNA: TGTGCCAGCAGTCTCCGGGCAGGGGGCGCGTACGAGCAGTACTTC; CDR3 protein: CASSLRAGGAYEQYF
J gene: TRBJ1-4; V gene: TRBV10-3; D gene: TRBD1; clone size: .; CDR3 DNA: TGTGCCATCAGCATGGGACAGGGAGGAGGACTGTTTTTT; CDR3 protein: CAISMGQGGGLFF
J gene: TRBJ2-7; V gene: TRBV10-3; D gene: TRBD2; clone size: .; CDR3 DNA: TGTGCCACCAACGCCTATTCTCCGGGACTAGCGGGAGGGCTTTACGAGCAGTACTTC; CDR3 protein: CATNAYSPGLAGGLYEQYF
J gene: TRBJ2-4; V gene: TRBV11-3; D gene: .; clone size: many; CDR3 DNA: TGTGCCAGCAGCTTAGGCCCCTTGACTAGACAGTACTTC; CDR3 protein: CASSLGPLTRQYF
J gene: TRBJ1-2; V gene: TRBV29-1; D gene: .; clone size: .; CDR3 DNA: TGCAGCGTTATTCTTCCGCAGGGGATCTATGGCTACACCTTC; CDR3 protein: CSVILPQGIYGYTF
J gene: TRBJ2-7; V gene: TRBV6-1; D gene: TRBD2; clone size: few; CDR3 DNA: TGTGCCAGCAGTGAAGGTACTAGCGGGACTTACGAGCAGTACTTC; CDR3 protein: CASSEGTSGTYEQYF
J gene: TRBJ2-7; V gene: TRBV6-2/TRBV6-3; D gene: TRBD1; clone size: .; CDR3 DNA: TGTGCCAGCAGTGAAGACGTCAGGGGGGAGCAGTACTTC; CDR3 protein: CASSEDVRGEQYF
J gene: TRBJ1-1; V gene: TRBV18; D gene: .; clone size: many; CDR3 DNA: TGTGCCAGCAGTCCCGGGACTGAAGCTTTCTTT; CDR3 protein: CASSPGTEAFF
J gene: TRBJ2-3; V gene: TRBV5-1; D gene: .; clone size: .; CDR3 DNA: TGCGCCAGCAGGCTTCGGACGGGAGCTAGCACAGATACGCAGTATTTT; CDR3 protein: CASRLRTGASTDTQYF
J gene: TRBJ1-6; V gene: TRBV28; D gene: .; clone size: many; CDR3 DNA: TGTGCCAGCAGTTTATGGGACAGAGATAATTCACCCCTCCACTTT; CDR3 protein: CASSLWDRDNSPLHF
J gene: TRBJ1-2; V gene: TRBV5-1; D gene: .; clone size: many; CDR3 DNA: TGCGCCAGCAGCTTGCAGTCTAACTATGGCTACACCTTC; CDR3 protein: CASSLQSNYGYTF
J gene: TRBJ1-4; V gene: TRBV4-1; D gene: TRBD1; clone size: .; CDR3 DNA: TGCGCCAGCAGCCAAGTCCTATCACGAGGGACAGACAATGAAAAACTGTTTTTT; CDR3 protein: CASSQVLSRGTDNEKLFF
J gene: TRBJ2-5; V gene: TRBV28; D gene: .; clone size: .; CDR3 DNA: TGTGCCAGCAGCGACCCCATGGTACAGACCCAGTACTTC; CDR3 protein: CASSDPMVQTQYF
J gene: TRBJ1-1; V gene: TRBV5-1; D gene: .; clone size: .; CDR3 DNA: TGTGCCAGCAGCGTAGGGAGGGCGGCTTTCACTGAAGCTTTCTTT; CDR3 protein: CASSVGRAAFTEAFF
J gene: TRBJ2-1; V gene: TRBV6-2/TRBV6-3; D gene: TRBD2; clone size: .; CDR3 DNA: TGTGCCAGCATAGGGACTAGCGGGAAAAGCTCCTACAATGAGCAGTTCTTC; CDR3 protein: CASIGTSGKSSYNEQFF
J gene: TRBJ1-1; V gene: TRBV29-1; D gene: .; clone size: few; CDR3 DNA: TGCAGCGCTGGAGAAGGGGCGCTGAGAACTGAAGCTTTCTTT; CDR3 protein: CSAGEGALRTEAFF
J gene: TRBJ1-5; V gene: TRBV20-1; D gene: .; clone size: .; CDR3 DNA: TGCAGTGCTAGAGATGAAGGGACGCAGCCCCAGCATTTT; CDR3 protein: CSARDEGTQPQHF
J gene: TRBJ1-4; V gene: TRBV7-9; D gene: .; clone size: .; CDR3 DNA: TGTGCCAGCAGCTTATCCAGCCTCAGGGGCGGGGATGAAAAACTGTTTTTT; CDR3 protein: CASSLSSLRGGDEKLFF
J gene: TRBJ1-1; V gene: TRBV2; D gene: TRBD1; clone size: .; CDR3 DNA: TGTGCCAGCAGGAAGGGGACAGTGCAAGCTTTCTTT; CDR3 protein: CASRKGTVQAFF
J gene: TRBJ1-2; V gene: TRBV25-1; D gene: .; clone size: few; CDR3 DNA: TGTGCCAGCAGTGAATACGACCGACGGGACTATGGCTACACCTTC; CDR3 protein: CASSEYDRRDYGYTF
J gene: TRBJ1-5; V gene: TRBV6-1; D gene: TRBD1; clone size: .; CDR3 DNA: TGTGCCAGCAGCCTTTCAGGGGGCGCGAACAATCAGCCCCAGCATTTT; CDR3 protein: CASSLSGGANNQPQHF
J gene: TRBJ1-4; V gene: TRBV30; D gene: .; clone size: .; CDR3 DNA: TGTGCCGGAGGGATTTACGAGGAAAAACTGTTTTTT; CDR3 protein: CAGGIYEEKLFF
J gene: TRBJ1-2; V gene: TRBV19; D gene: TRBD1; clone size: .; CDR3 DNA: TGTGCCAGTAGTATATTTGGGACAGGTCTTACTAACTATGGCTACACCTTC; CDR3 protein: CASSIFGTGLTNYGYTF
J gene: TRBJ1-2; V gene: TRBV29-1; D gene: .; clone size: .; CDR3 DNA: TGCAGCGTTAAGCAGGGATATGGCTACACCTTC; CDR3 protein: CSVKQGYGYTF
J gene: TRBJ1-6; V gene: TRBV7-9; D gene: TRBD1; clone size: .; CDR3 DNA: TGTGCCAGCAGCCCCAGGACAGGGGATTCACCCCTCCACTTT; CDR3 protein: CASSPRTGDSPLHF
J gene: TRBJ1-2; V gene: TRBV29-1; D gene: .; clone size: .; CDR3 DNA: TGCAGCGTGGATGGTGGCTACACCTTC; CDR3 protein: CSVDGGYTF
J gene: TRBJ2-5; V gene: TRBV28; D gene: .; clone size: .; CDR3 DNA: TGTGCCAGCAGTTTAAAAGTTACGGGGATACAAGATTGGACCCAGTACTTC; CDR3 protein: CASSLKVTGIQDWTQYF
J gene: TRBJ1-1; V gene: TRBV19; D gene: .; clone size: many; CDR3 DNA: TGTGCCAGTAGTATAAACAGGGACACTGAAGCTTTCTTT; CDR3 protein: CASSINRDTEAFF
J gene: TRBJ1-1; V gene: TRBV12-3/TRBV12-4; D gene: .; clone size: .; CDR3 DNA: TGTGCCAGCTCCCCAGGGAACCAGGACACTGAAGCTTTCTTT; CDR3 protein: CASSPGNQDTEAFF
J gene: TRBJ2-5; V gene: TRBV7-9; D gene: .; clone size: many; CDR3 DNA: TGTGCCAGCAGACCCGCCCTCGAGGCCCAGTACTTC; CDR3 protein: CASRPALEAQYF
J gene: TRBJ2-5; V gene: TRBV12-3/TRBV12-4; D gene: TRBD1; clone size: many; CDR3 DNA: TGTGCCAGCAGCCAAGGGTGGAACAGGGGGCGAGAGACCCAGTACTTC; CDR3 protein: CASSQGWNRGRETQYF
J gene: TRBJ1-5; V gene: TRBV6-1; D gene: .; clone size: many; CDR3 DNA: TGTGCCAGCGGGGGGAGGGGAGTTGGTCAGCCCCAGCATTTT; CDR3 protein: CASGGRGVGQPQHF
J gene: TRBJ1-2; V gene: TRBV4-2; D gene: .; clone size: .; CDR3 DNA: TGTGCCAGCAGCCAAGATCAGGAAACTCTCTATGGCTACACCTTC; CDR3 protein: CASSQDQETLYGYTF
J gene: TRBJ2-1; V gene: TRBV20-1; D gene: TRBD1; clone size: few; CDR3 DNA: TGCAGTGCCATTTCCCCGGGACAGGGAGGCGAGACCCAGTTCTTC; CDR3 protein: CSAISPGQGGETQFF
J gene: TRBJ2-7; V gene: TRBV7-9; D gene: TRBD2; clone size: many; CDR3 DNA: TGTGCCAGCAGCTCGACTAGCTCAATCTACGAGCAGTACTTC; CDR3 protein: CASSSTSSIYEQYF
J gene: TRBJ2-7; V gene: TRBV4-1; D gene: .; clone size: .; CDR3 DNA: TGCGCCAGCAGCCAAGACCCAGAGTTCTACGAGCAGTACTTC; CDR3 protein: CASSQDPEFYEQYF
J gene: TRBJ1-2; V gene: TRBV2; D gene: .; clone size: many; CDR3 DNA: TGTGCCAGCAGTGAAAAGCAGGCCGACTATTTGACCACCTTC; CDR3 protein: CASSEKQADYLTTF
J gene: TRBJ2-5; V gene: TRBV7-2; D gene: TRBD2; clone size: many; CDR3 DNA: TGTGCCAGCAGCGCCTCTAGCGGGAAAGAGACCCAGTACTTC; CDR3 protein: CASSASSGKETQYF
J gene: TRBJ2-4; V gene: TRBV2; D gene: .; clone size: many; CDR3 DNA: TGTGCCAGCCACTCGCGGGGAGTGACCAAAAACATTCAGTACTTC; CDR3 protein: CASHSRGVTKNIQYF